These T cell receptor beta chains were read from a single sample in a study of vaccination effects on CD4 cells after COVID-19. Generated by immunoSEQ multiplex PCR, the TCRdb table keeps only in-frame clones and is missing some. The table shows over 25,000 clones, with 70% to 80% occurring only once. Which antigens these TCRs recognize remains unknown. The material sequenced was CD4+ T cells from PBMCs cultured with SARS-CoV-2 spike peptides, taken before COVID-19 vaccination. The receptor set was obtained from a human donor who received a COVID-19 vaccine. Both conserved end residues are part of each CDR3. Fields, in order: D gene, clone size, J gene, V gene, CDR3 protein, CDR3 DNA. The D gene is left open where the match is weak. Rows may omit the clone size; those that give it use once, few, many or a size class.

D gene: .; clone size: once; J gene: TRBJ2-7; V gene: TRBV2; CDR3 protein: CASSGDTYEQYF; CDR3 DNA: TGTGCCAGCAGCGGGGACACCTACGAGCAGTACTTC
D gene: .; clone size: .; J gene: TRBJ2-7; V gene: TRBV4-2; CDR3 protein: CASSQGGSGHYEQYF; CDR3 DNA: TGTGCCAGCAGCCAAGGGGGTTCGGGCCACTACGAGCAGTACTTC
D gene: .; clone size: .; J gene: TRBJ1-6; V gene: TRBV7-2; CDR3 protein: CASSVGYNSPLHF; CDR3 DNA: TGTGCCAGCAGCGTTGGCTATAATTCACCCCTCCACTTT
D gene: TRBD1; clone size: .; J gene: TRBJ2-1; V gene: TRBV10-3; CDR3 protein: CAIRPLTGALNEQFF; CDR3 DNA: TGTGCCATCAGACCCCTGACAGGGGCCCTCAATGAGCAGTTCTTC
D gene: TRBD1; clone size: once; J gene: TRBJ1-3; V gene: TRBV6-6; CDR3 protein: CASSMQDRRIYF; CDR3 DNA: TGTGCCAGCAGTATGCAGGACAGGAGGATATATTTT
D gene: .; clone size: .; J gene: TRBJ1-1; V gene: TRBV27; CDR3 protein: CASSPPGQNTEAFF; CDR3 DNA: TGTGCCAGCAGTCCCCCGGGACAAAACACTGAAGCTTTCTTT
D gene: .; clone size: .; J gene: TRBJ2-3; V gene: TRBV12-3/TRBV12-4; CDR3 protein: CASSLGGEDTQYF; CDR3 DNA: TGTGCCAGCAGTTTAGGGGGAGAAGATACGCAGTATTTT
D gene: .; clone size: .; J gene: TRBJ2-5; V gene: TRBV30; CDR3 protein: CAWGGSETQYF; CDR3 DNA: TGTGCCTGGGGGGGCAGCGAGACCCAGTACTTC
D gene: TRBD1; clone size: once; J gene: TRBJ1-2; V gene: TRBV27; CDR3 protein: CASSRTGGFGYTF; CDR3 DNA: TGTGCCAGCAGTCGGACAGGGGGTTTTGGCTACACCTTC
D gene: .; clone size: .; J gene: TRBJ1-2; V gene: TRBV7-9; CDR3 protein: CASSLAQTYGYTF; CDR3 DNA: TGTGCCAGCAGCTTAGCTCAGACCTATGGCTACACCTTC
D gene: .; clone size: .; J gene: TRBJ1-1; V gene: TRBV7-2; CDR3 protein: CASSPGVGLGMNTEAFF; CDR3 DNA: TGTGCCAGCAGCCCGGGAGTGGGTCTAGGAATGAACACTGAAGCTTTCTTT
D gene: TRBD1; clone size: .; J gene: TRBJ1-2; V gene: TRBV28; CDR3 protein: CASSLWDRAEGYTF; CDR3 DNA: TGTGCCAGCAGTTTATGGGACAGGGCGGAGGGCTACACCTTC
D gene: TRBD2; clone size: .; J gene: TRBJ2-7; V gene: TRBV19; CDR3 protein: CASSIPGGSSYEQYF; CDR3 DNA: TGTGCCAGTAGTATACCGGGGGGGAGCTCCTACGAGCAGTACTTC
D gene: .; clone size: .; J gene: TRBJ1-1; V gene: TRBV5-1; CDR3 protein: CASSLTGLTTEAFF; CDR3 DNA: TGCGCCAGCAGCTTAACAGGGTTGACCACTGAAGCTTTCTTT
D gene: TRBD1; clone size: once; J gene: TRBJ2-2; V gene: TRBV6-5; CDR3 protein: CASSTGGTSLFF; CDR3 DNA: TGTGCCAGCAGTACAGGGGGCACTTCGCTGTTTTTT
D gene: .; clone size: .; J gene: TRBJ1-1; V gene: TRBV14; CDR3 protein: CASSRTPGRTEAFF; CDR3 DNA: TGTGCCAGCAGCCGAACTCCGGGCAGGACTGAAGCTTTCTTT
D gene: .; clone size: .; J gene: TRBJ1-1; V gene: TRBV11-3; CDR3 protein: CASSLDGQSEAFF; CDR3 DNA: TGTGCCAGCAGCTTAGATGGGCAGTCTGAAGCTTTCTTT
D gene: .; clone size: few; J gene: TRBJ1-2; V gene: TRBV19; CDR3 protein: CASSDTGNYGYTF; CDR3 DNA: TGTGCCAGTAGCGACACAGGGAATTATGGCTACACCTTC
D gene: .; clone size: .; J gene: TRBJ1-6; V gene: TRBV28; CDR3 protein: CASSLGPGTGSPLHF; CDR3 DNA: TGTGCCAGCAGTTTAGGTCCAGGGACGGGCTCACCCCTCCACTTT
D gene: TRBD1; clone size: .; J gene: TRBJ1-1; V gene: TRBV7-2; CDR3 protein: CASSWGQGVSTEAFF; CDR3 DNA: TGTGCCAGCAGCTGGGGACAGGGGGTCTCCACTGAAGCTTTCTTT
D gene: .; clone size: .; J gene: TRBJ1-2; V gene: TRBV2; CDR3 protein: CASSDRLYYGYTF; CDR3 DNA: TGTGCCAGCAGTGACCGGTTATACTATGGCTACACCTTC
D gene: .; clone size: .; J gene: TRBJ1-1; V gene: TRBV30; CDR3 protein: CAWSPGFTEAFF; CDR3 DNA: TGTGCCTGGAGTCCCGGCTTCACTGAAGCTTTCTTT
D gene: TRBD1; clone size: .; J gene: TRBJ1-6; V gene: TRBV7-2; CDR3 protein: CASSFRGQGILRGNSPLHF; CDR3 DNA: TGTGCCAGCAGCTTTAGGGGACAGGGAATCCTCCGGGGTAATTCACCCCTCCACTTT
D gene: .; clone size: once; J gene: TRBJ1-1; V gene: TRBV10-3; CDR3 protein: CAISEETEAFF; CDR3 DNA: TGTGCCATCAGTGAGGAGACTGAAGCTTTCTTT
D gene: TRBD1; clone size: .; J gene: TRBJ2-7; V gene: TRBV18; CDR3 protein: CASSPDGDREYF; CDR3 DNA: TGTGCCAGCTCACCCGACGGGGACAGGGAGTACTTC
D gene: .; clone size: .; J gene: TRBJ2-3; V gene: TRBV7-8; CDR3 protein: CASSLGVSASKDTQYF; CDR3 DNA: TGTGCCAGCAGCTTAGGAGTTTCTGCTAGTAAGGATACGCAGTATTTT
D gene: .; clone size: .; J gene: TRBJ2-2; V gene: TRBV7-9; CDR3 protein: CASRGEFNTGELFF; CDR3 DNA: TGTGCCAGCAGAGGGGAGTTTAACACCGGGGAGCTGTTTTTT
D gene: .; clone size: once; J gene: TRBJ2-2; V gene: TRBV30; CDR3 protein: CAWRALEAGELFF; CDR3 DNA: TGTGCCTGGAGGGCCCTGGAGGCCGGGGAGCTGTTTTTT
D gene: .; clone size: .; J gene: TRBJ1-2; V gene: TRBV7-8; CDR3 protein: CASSRGYGYTF; CDR3 DNA: TGTGCCAGCAGCAGGGGGTATGGCTACACCTTC
D gene: TRBD1; clone size: .; J gene: TRBJ2-1; V gene: TRBV28; CDR3 protein: CASRQPGQGRNEQFF; CDR3 DNA: TGTGCCAGCAGGCAACCCGGACAGGGGCGGAATGAGCAGTTCTTC
D gene: TRBD1; clone size: few; J gene: TRBJ2-1; V gene: TRBV9; CDR3 protein: CASSVGTGSYNEQFF; CDR3 DNA: TGTGCCAGCAGCGTAGGGACAGGCTCCTACAATGAGCAGTTCTTC
D gene: .; clone size: .; J gene: TRBJ2-6; V gene: TRBV11-2; CDR3 protein: CASSLDGQAGNSGANVLTF; CDR3 DNA: TGTGCCAGCAGCTTAGATGGGCAAGCGGGCAACTCTGGGGCCAACGTCCTGACTTTC
D gene: .; clone size: .; J gene: TRBJ2-7; V gene: TRBV28; CDR3 protein: CASSWGRRAEQYF; CDR3 DNA: TGTGCCAGCAGTTGGGGTAGGAGGGCCGAGCAGTACTTC
D gene: TRBD2; clone size: few; J gene: TRBJ2-2; V gene: TRBV5-8; CDR3 protein: CASSFLGGAGELFF; CDR3 DNA: TGTGCCAGCAGCTTCCTTGGGGGGGCCGGGGAGCTGTTTTTT
D gene: .; clone size: few; J gene: TRBJ1-3; V gene: TRBV6-5; CDR3 protein: CASRIPGSGNTIYF; CDR3 DNA: TGTGCCAGCAGAATCCCAGGGTCAGGAAACACCATATATTTT
D gene: .; clone size: once; J gene: TRBJ1-2; V gene: TRBV19; CDR3 protein: CASSIYSGGGANYGYTF; CDR3 DNA: TGTGCCAGTAGTATATATAGTGGTGGAGGAGCTAACTATGGCTACACCTTC
D gene: TRBD2; clone size: .; J gene: TRBJ2-1; V gene: TRBV4-1; CDR3 protein: CASSRQTGTSYNEQFF; CDR3 DNA: TGCGCCAGCAGCCGACAAACCGGGACTAGCTACAATGAGCAGTTCTTC
D gene: TRBD1; clone size: .; J gene: TRBJ2-7; V gene: TRBV4-1; CDR3 protein: CASSRLQGQGSRKQYF; CDR3 DNA: TGCGCCAGCAGTCGCTTACAGGGGCAGGGGTCAAGGAAGCAGTACTTC
D gene: .; clone size: .; J gene: TRBJ1-1; V gene: TRBV7-3; CDR3 protein: CASSLTAGGAEAFF; CDR3 DNA: TGTGCCAGCAGCTTAACGGCCGGGGGGGCTGAAGCTTTCTTT
D gene: TRBD2; clone size: .; J gene: TRBJ2-2; V gene: TRBV11-2; CDR3 protein: CASSLGGLAGPTGELFF; CDR3 DNA: TGTGCCAGCAGCTTAGGCGGGCTAGCGGGGCCAACCGGGGAGCTGTTTTTT
D gene: TRBD1; clone size: .; J gene: TRBJ1-5; V gene: TRBV3-1/TRBV3-2; CDR3 protein: CASSQDGGTGNQPQHF; CDR3 DNA: TGTGCCAGCAGCCAAGACGGAGGGACAGGCAATCAGCCCCAGCATTTT
D gene: TRBD2; clone size: .; J gene: TRBJ2-1; V gene: TRBV7-9; CDR3 protein: CASRPVGGLIDEQFF; CDR3 DNA: TGTGCCAGCAGGCCGGTGGGGGGGTTGATCGATGAGCAGTTCTTC
D gene: .; clone size: .; J gene: TRBJ2-7; V gene: TRBV6-2/TRBV6-3; CDR3 protein: CASSYRSEQYF; CDR3 DNA: TGTGCCAGCAGTTACAGGAGTGAGCAGTACTTC
D gene: TRBD1; clone size: .; J gene: TRBJ1-2; V gene: TRBV7-2; CDR3 protein: CASSLGPGQRSYGYTF; CDR3 DNA: TGTGCCAGCAGCTTAGGCCCGGGACAGCGGAGCTATGGCTACACCTTC
D gene: .; clone size: once; J gene: TRBJ2-7; V gene: TRBV12-3/TRBV12-4; CDR3 protein: CASSLRKLEQYF; CDR3 DNA: TGTGCCAGCAGTTTACGGAAGCTGGAGCAGTACTTC
D gene: .; clone size: .; J gene: TRBJ1-1; V gene: TRBV7-2; CDR3 protein: CASSLDGAVPNTEAFF; CDR3 DNA: TGTGCCAGCAGCTTAGATGGGGCGGTTCCCAACACTGAAGCTTTCTTT
D gene: .; clone size: .; J gene: TRBJ1-2; V gene: TRBV7-9; CDR3 protein: CASSLYRANYGYTF; CDR3 DNA: TGTGCCAGCAGCTTATACAGGGCTAACTATGGCTACACCTTC
D gene: .; clone size: .; J gene: TRBJ1-1; V gene: TRBV28; CDR3 protein: CASGTGQMNTEAFF; CDR3 DNA: TGTGCCAGCGGAACTGGACAGATGAACACTGAAGCTTTCTTT
D gene: TRBD1; clone size: .; J gene: TRBJ1-1; V gene: TRBV5-5; CDR3 protein: CASSSYVGQGGMNTEAFF; CDR3 DNA: TGTGCCAGCAGCTCATATGTGGGACAGGGGGGGATGAACACTGAAGCTTTCTTT
D gene: .; clone size: .; J gene: TRBJ2-3; V gene: TRBV6-1; CDR3 protein: CASSDITQYF; CDR3 DNA: TGTGCCAGCAGTGATATAACGCAGTATTTT
D gene: .; clone size: .; J gene: TRBJ2-7; V gene: TRBV3-1/TRBV3-2; CDR3 protein: CASSQEGEKPSYEQYF; CDR3 DNA: TGTGCCAGCAGCCAAGAAGGGGAGAAACCCTCCTACGAGCAGTACTTC
D gene: TRBD2; clone size: few; J gene: TRBJ2-1; V gene: TRBV7-2; CDR3 protein: CASSSARTRGNEQFF; CDR3 DNA: TGTGCCAGCAGCTCCGCGAGGACTAGGGGCAATGAGCAGTTCTTC
D gene: .; clone size: .; J gene: TRBJ2-1; V gene: TRBV9; CDR3 protein: CASSLSGGPNNEQFF; CDR3 DNA: TGTGCCAGCAGCCTGTCTGGGGGGCCCAACAATGAGCAGTTCTTC